Detailed here is one T cell receptor beta chain. Its antigen remains unidentified. The data belong to a study of cytomegalovirus exposure and HLA in healthy donors. Study information: It was reported in a later analysis that the approximately 120 validation repertoires used the same platform as the 666 first-cohort repertoires. Findings of the study overall: CMV antigen specificity of a few CMV-associated chains was confirmed in vitro.

Trimming shortened V by 0 bases and J by 9 bases, and 7 bases separated the two germline ends. This CDR3 is built from 12 residues. CDR1 is SGHRS and CDR2 is YFSETQ in the germline V gene. The assay was immunoSEQ multiplex PCR, and TCRdb's table has in-frame clones only and misses some. Of about 240,000 clones listed, 80% to 90% were seen once; the top ten hold about 3%. The TCR comes from a man aged 18 to 30 in good health and CMV-seronegative. Sequenced: PBMCs. This chain connects TRBV5-1 to TRBJ2-1, with D possibly matching TRBD2 (5 bases). The CDR3, as DNA: TGCGCCAGCAGCTTGGCGGGGTTTGAGCAGTTCTTC. Translated, it gives CASSLAGFEQFF. Complete variable domain (other parts from reference TRBV5-1 and TRBJ2-1): KAGVTQTPRYLIKTRGQQVTLSCSPISGHRSVSWYQQTPGQGLQFLFEYFSETQRNKGNFPGRFSGRQFSNSRSEMNVSTLELGDSALYLCASSLAGFEQFFGPGTRLTVL.